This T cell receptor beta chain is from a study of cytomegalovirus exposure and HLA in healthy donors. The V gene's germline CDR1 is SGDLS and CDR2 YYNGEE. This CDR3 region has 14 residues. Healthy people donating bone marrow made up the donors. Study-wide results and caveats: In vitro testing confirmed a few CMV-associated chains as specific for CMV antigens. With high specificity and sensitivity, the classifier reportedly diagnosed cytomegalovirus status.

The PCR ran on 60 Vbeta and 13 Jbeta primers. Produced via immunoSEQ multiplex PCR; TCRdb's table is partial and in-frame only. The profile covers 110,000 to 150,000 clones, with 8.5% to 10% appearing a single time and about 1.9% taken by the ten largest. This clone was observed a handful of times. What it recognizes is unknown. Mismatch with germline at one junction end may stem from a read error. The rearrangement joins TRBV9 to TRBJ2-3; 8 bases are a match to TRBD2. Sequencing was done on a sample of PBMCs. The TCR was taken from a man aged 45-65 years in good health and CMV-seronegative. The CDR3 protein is CASSERGSTDTQYF. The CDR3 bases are TGTGCCAGCAGCGAGCGGGGGAGCACGGATACGCAGTATTTT.